Reported below is one T cell receptor beta chain. What it binds is unknown. The data were obtained in a study of T cell repertoires in cytomegalovirus infection. Overall study context: From public TCR beta signatures came an indication of both CMV infection and matching HLA type.

Study-level points and caveats: CMV-specific TCR beta clonotypes restricted by HLA-C dominated the ex vivo response. Carriers of CMV and the relevant HLA type were discriminated by public TCR beta frequency.

TCRdb used MiXCR to reprocess the reads, holding one entry per CDR3 protein. Of over 150,000 distinct CDR3 sequences listed, approximately 19% are singletons. V shed 3 bases and J 6 bases; nucleotides not matched to a gene: 10. CDR1 is SQVTM, CDR2 ANQGSEA, per germline. The CDR3 has 14 amino acids. Sequences were obtained from PBMCs. The chain employs TRBV29-1 and TRBJ1-2, with 7 bases lining up with TRBD1. This receptor was obtained from a human donor in good health (CMV status not recorded). Some clones in this sample may be carry-over from other donors' samples. This CDR3 is CSVDGGGKVDGYTF. DNA of the CDR3: TGCAGCGTTGACGGAGGGGGCAAGGTCGATGGCTACACCTTC. The full variable domain, with the rest looked up from reference TRBV29-1 and TRBJ1-2, is SAVISQKPSRDICQRGTSLTIQCQVDSQVTMMFWYRQQPGQSLTLIATANQGSEATYESGFVIDKFPISRPNLTFSTLTVSNMSPEDSSIYLCSVDGGGKVDGYTFGSGTRLTVV.